These T cell receptor beta chains were read from a single sample in a study of blood T cell repertoires in COVID-19. Repertoires were generated with immunoSEQ multiplex PCR, while TCRdb's copy carries only in-frame clones and drops some. The sample yields 35,000 to 45,000 clones, nearly 90% seen once. Sequencing was performed on peripheral blood. These receptors came from a middle-aged man with active COVID-19. The conserved cysteine and the conserved F or W are not part of the CDR3 here. D genes are given only for firm matches.

d_gene,j_gene,v_gene,CDR3aa
.,TRBJ2-7,TRBV19,ASSIEPPRGTYEQY
.,TRBJ2-3,TRBV6-5,ASDRDFTDTQY
TRBD2,TRBJ2-1,TRBV10-3,AISIRLAGDYNEQF
.,TRBJ1-2,TRBV18,ASSPQGGGGAYGYT
TRBD1,TRBJ1-6,TRBV12-3/TRBV12-4,ASSWDRDSPLH
.,TRBJ1-1,TRBV3-1/TRBV3-2,ASSTRTENTEAF
.,TRBJ2-1,TRBV2,ASRPRGARNEQF
TRBD1,TRBJ1-1,TRBV7-9,ASYHGMGQGVTEAF
.,TRBJ1-3,TRBV5-1,ASSSGISSGNTIY
TRBD2,TRBJ2-7,TRBV6-5,ASSRRGSSYEQY
.,TRBJ1-1,TRBV4-2,ASSQDVGGFMNTEAF
.,TRBJ2-3,TRBV27,ASSSLASQY
.,TRBJ1-6,TRBV4-3,ASSQALRDSPLH
.,TRBJ2-3,TRBV6-5,ASSFTPVRTDTQY
.,TRBJ2-7,TRBV12-3/TRBV12-4,ASSLFDEQY
.,TRBJ2-1,TRBV10-3,AISESKAGNGEQF
TRBD1,TRBJ1-2,TRBV7-3,ASSSGAGGSGYT
TRBD1,TRBJ1-5,TRBV12-5,ASGTGSGSNQPQH
TRBD1,TRBJ2-7,TRBV12-3/TRBV12-4,ASSGQGWEQY
.,TRBJ2-1,TRBV18,ASSPWTSINNEQF
.,TRBJ1-2,TRBV5-6,ASSPRPTAKTFNYGYT
.,TRBJ1-1,TRBV3-1/TRBV3-2,ASSLLVRNTEAF
.,TRBJ1-1,TRBV10-3,AIRRDTEAF
.,TRBJ1-1,TRBV6-5,ASRPPTGVNTEAF
TRBD1,TRBJ1-1,TRBV6-5,ASSWDRTANTEAF
TRBD1,TRBJ1-5,TRBV28,ASSFSGTGPPNPQH
.,TRBJ1-4,TRBV19,ASSISVGQWEKLF
.,TRBJ1-6,TRBV7-2,ASSLNKGLSSYNSPLH
TRBD1,TRBJ2-2,TRBV6-6,ASSIGQGNTGELF
TRBD2,TRBJ2-1,TRBV5-6,ASSGATSGGLFYNEQF
.,TRBJ1-1,TRBV19,ASSIPGMNTEAF
TRBD1,TRBJ1-4,TRBV7-9,ASSDPGQLKLF
TRBD1,TRBJ1-1,TRBV2,ASSVDRADTEAF
TRBD2,TRBJ2-3,TRBV3-1/TRBV3-2,ASSQVPSTGTSGEWDTQY
.,TRBJ2-3,TRBV25-1,ASSDTGGGYTQY
TRBD1,TRBJ2-6,TRBV9,ASSLTGGSSGANVLT
.,TRBJ2-3,TRBV7-2,ASSPAGYRTDTQY
TRBD2,TRBJ2-3,TRBV9,ASSVESLAGLDTQY